What follows is one TCR beta chain and its context. RNA was extracted with the RNeasy kit, and a quantity of about 0.45 to 1 ug was reverse transcribed using random hexamers. The immunoSEQ assay covered 54 Vbeta and 13 Jbeta segments for CDR3. TCRdb fed the immunoSEQ multiplex PCR reads into MiXCR, producing one record per CDR3 protein. The data hold 140,000 to 150,000 distinct CDR3 sequences, with approximately 96% observed a single time. The source of the sample is a study of CD8 T cells in Susac syndrome. This TCR was sampled from a human donor with multiple sclerosis. Source material: CD4+ T cells from PBMCs.

The CDR3 coding sequence is TGCAGTGCTAGAGATTGGACGTCCACACAGCCCCAGCATTTT. It yields the protein CSARDWTSTQPQHF. This chain links TRBV20-1 with TRBJ1-5; D is ambiguous. Trimming took 0 bases from V and 7 from J, leaving 13 bases between them. Germline lookup yields CDR1 DFQATT and CDR2 SNEGSKA (reference sequence). The CDR3 extends over 14 amino acids.